Only one count was recorded for the clone carrying this T cell receptor (beta chain). The CDR3 consists of 13 residues. Germline lookup yields CDR1 MNHNY and CDR2 SVGAGI (reference sequence). This sample was taken from a study of graft-versus-host responses after intestinal transplantation. Some clones are missing from TCRdb's copy, which holds only in-frame ones; the method was immunoSEQ multiplex PCR. The sample holds almost 70,000 clones, roughly 92% seen once. This sample comprised bone marrow, obtained roughly 780 days after intestinal transplantation. The TCR originated in a human patient who received an intestinal transplant, so some T cells may come from the graft donor. V is TRBV6-6 and J is TRBJ2-5; 7 nucleotides match TRBD2. The J call may be mistaken, given a closer DNA end match to TRBJ2-7. CDR3 bases: TGTGCCAGCCAAAGCGGGACCTCCTACGAGCAGTACTTC. Translation gives CASQSGTSYEQYF.